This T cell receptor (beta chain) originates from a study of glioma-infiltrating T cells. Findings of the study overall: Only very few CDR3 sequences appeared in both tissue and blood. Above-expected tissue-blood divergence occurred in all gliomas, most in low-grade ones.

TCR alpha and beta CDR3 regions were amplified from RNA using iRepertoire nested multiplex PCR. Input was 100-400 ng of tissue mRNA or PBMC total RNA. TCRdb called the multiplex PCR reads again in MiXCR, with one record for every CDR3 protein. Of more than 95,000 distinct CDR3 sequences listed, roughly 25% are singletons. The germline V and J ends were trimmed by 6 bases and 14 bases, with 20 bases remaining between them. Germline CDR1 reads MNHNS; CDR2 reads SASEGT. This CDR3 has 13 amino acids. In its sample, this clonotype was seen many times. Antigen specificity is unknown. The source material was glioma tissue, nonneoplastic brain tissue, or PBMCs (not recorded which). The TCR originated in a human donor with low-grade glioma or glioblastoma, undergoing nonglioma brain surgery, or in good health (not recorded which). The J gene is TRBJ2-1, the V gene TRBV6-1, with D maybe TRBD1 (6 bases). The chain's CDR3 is CASRRGTAEDEFF. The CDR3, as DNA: TGTGCCAGCAGAAGGGGGACGGCAGAAGATGAGTTCTTC.